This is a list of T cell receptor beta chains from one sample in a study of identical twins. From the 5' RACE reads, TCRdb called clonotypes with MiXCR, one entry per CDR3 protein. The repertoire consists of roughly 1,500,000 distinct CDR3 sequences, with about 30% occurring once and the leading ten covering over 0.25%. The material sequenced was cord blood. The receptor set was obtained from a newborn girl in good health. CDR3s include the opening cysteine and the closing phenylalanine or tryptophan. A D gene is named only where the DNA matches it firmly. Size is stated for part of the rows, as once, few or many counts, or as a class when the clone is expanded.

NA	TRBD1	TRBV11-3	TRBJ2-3	TGTGCCAGCAGCTTCACAGGGGCCACAGATACGCAGTATTTT	CASSFTGATDTQYF
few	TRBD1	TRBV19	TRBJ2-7	TGTGCCAGTAGTGGACCGGGACAGGGGGTTTCCTACGAGCAGTACTTC	CASSGPGQGVSYEQYF
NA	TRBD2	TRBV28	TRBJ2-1	TGTGCCAGCGGGCCTAGCGGGAGATATAAGTCCCACAATGAGCAGTTCTTC	CASGPSGRYKSHNEQFF
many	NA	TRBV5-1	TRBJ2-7	TGTGCCAGCAGTTTAGCAGGGGACGAGCAGTACTTC	CASSLAGDEQYF
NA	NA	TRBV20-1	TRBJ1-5	TGCAGTGCTAGGGTACAGGGCAGGATTCAGCCCCAGCATTTT	CSARVQGRIQPQHF
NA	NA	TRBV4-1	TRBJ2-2	TGCGCCAGCAGCCAAGGGGAAGAGATGGCGAACACCGGGGAGCTGTTTTTT	CASSQGEEMANTGELFF
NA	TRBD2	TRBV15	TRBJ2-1	TGTGCCACCAGCATCCGACTAGCGGGGGGGCACAATGAGCAGTTCTTC	CATSIRLAGGHNEQFF
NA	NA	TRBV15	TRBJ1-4	TGTGCCACCAGCGGCTACAGTCGGGAACGGGAAAAACTGTTTTTT	CATSGYSREREKLFF
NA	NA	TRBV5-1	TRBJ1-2	TGCGCCAGCAGCCTCGAGACAGAGATATATAACTATGGCTACACCTTC	CASSLETEIYNYGYTF
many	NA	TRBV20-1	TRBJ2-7	TGCAGTGCTAGAAGACAGTCCTACGAGCAGTACTTC	CSARRQSYEQYF
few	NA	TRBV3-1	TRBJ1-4	TGTGCCAGCAGCCAAGCCGGCTTTAATGAAAAACTGTTTTTT	CASSQAGFNEKLFF
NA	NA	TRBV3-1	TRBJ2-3	TGTGCCAGCAGCCCGGGACGGATCACAGATACGCAGTATTTT	CASSPGRITDTQYF
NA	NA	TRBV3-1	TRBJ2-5	TGTGCCAGCAGCCCCGATTCCTACGGCAGTAGGGAGACCCAGTACTTC	CASSPDSYGSRETQYF
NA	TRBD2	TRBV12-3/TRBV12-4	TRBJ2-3	TGTGCCAGCAGTTTTGGGACTAGCGTGTGGGTAGATACGCAGTATTTT	CASSFGTSVWVDTQYF
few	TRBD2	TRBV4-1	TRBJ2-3	TGCGCCAGCAGCCAAGATGTCCTAGCGGAACGCACAGATACGCAGTATTTT	CASSQDVLAERTDTQYF
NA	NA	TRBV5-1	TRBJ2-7	TGCGCCAGCAGTTCCGCTACTCTCAATGAGCAGTACTTC	CASSSATLNEQYF
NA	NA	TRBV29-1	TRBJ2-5	TGCAGCGTTGCGCTTGGTGAGACCCAGTACTTC	CSVALGETQYF
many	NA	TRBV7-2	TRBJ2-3	TGTGCCAGCAGCTTAGAGCGGTGGGATACGCAGTATTTT	CASSLERWDTQYF
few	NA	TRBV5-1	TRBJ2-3	TGCGCCAGCAGCCGACCCCAGCCAACAGATACGCAGTATTTT	CASSRPQPTDTQYF
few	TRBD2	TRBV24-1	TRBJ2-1	TGTGCCACCAGCTTAGCGGGGGGGCCGTTGGGTGAGCAGTTCTTC	CATSLAGGPLGEQFF
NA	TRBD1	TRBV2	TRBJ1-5	TGTGCCAGCAGTGCCGTCTGGACAGGGCGAGATCAGCCCCAGCATTTT	CASSAVWTGRDQPQHF
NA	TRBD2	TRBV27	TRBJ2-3	TGTGCCACCCTGTCTGTAGGACTAGCGGGCTCGGGTACGCAGTATTTT	CATLSVGLAGSGTQYF
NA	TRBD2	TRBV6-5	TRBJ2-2	TGTGCCGGCAGCCCCCGGGGTAGCGGGGCCCGGGAGCTGTTTTTT	CAGSPRGSGARELFF
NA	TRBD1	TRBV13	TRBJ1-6	TGTGCCAGCAGCTCCGGACAGGCTCAGAATTCACCCCTCCACTTT	CASSSGQAQNSPLHF
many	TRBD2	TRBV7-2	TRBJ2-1	TGTGCCAGCAGCTTAGCTCCGGGGACTAGTTCCTCAAATGAGCAGTTCTTC	CASSLAPGTSSSNEQFF
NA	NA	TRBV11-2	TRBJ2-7	TGTGCCAGCAGCTCCCGGACCTGGGATGAGCAGTACTTC	CASSSRTWDEQYF
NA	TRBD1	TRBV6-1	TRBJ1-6	TGTGCCAGCGAGCGACTGGGACAGAGCAATTCACCCCTCCACTTT	CASERLGQSNSPLHF